A selection of T cell receptor beta chains follows, all from one sample in a study of T-cell memory formation after mild COVID-19. MiXCR, run by TCRdb on the 5' RACE reads, gives a single entry per CDR3 protein. The profile shows around 530,000 distinct CDR3 sequences, about 20% of them singletons. The material sequenced was PBMCs or a T cell subset sorted from them (not recorded which). These receptors were collected from an adult woman who had mild COVID-19 (a few samples of this study predate the infection). Cell type and time point are not known. CDR3s include the opening cysteine and the closing phenylalanine or tryptophan. The D gene is left open where the match is weak. The size entry is marked missing in some rows and otherwise reads once, few, many or a size class.

>TRBD1|TRBV12-3/TRBV12-4|TRBJ1-6|.
CASSPQGNSPLHF
TGTGCCAGCAGTCCACAGGGGAATTCACCCCTCCACTTT
>TRBD2|TRBV27|TRBJ2-1|.
CASSSLAGGGSKQFF
TGTGCCAGCAGTTCTCTAGCGGGAGGGGGTAGTAAGCAGTTCTTC
>.|TRBV20-1|TRBJ2-3|.
CSASRIRLHIAADTQYF
TGCAGTGCTAGTCGGATCCGGCTACACATTGCCGCAGATACGCAGTATTTT
>.|TRBV7-6|TRBJ2-1|.
CASSYRAKAYNEQFF
TGTGCCAGCAGCTACAGGGCCAAAGCCTACAATGAGCAGTTCTTC
>TRBD1|TRBV12-3/TRBV12-4|TRBJ2-2|.
CASSFPRTGLNTGELFF
TGTGCCAGCAGTTTCCCACGGACAGGGCTCAACACCGGGGAGCTGTTTTTT
>.|TRBV19|TRBJ1-1|.
CASSIGLQPMNTEAFF
TGTGCCAGTAGTATAGGACTTCAGCCCATGAACACTGAAGCTTTCTTT
>.|TRBV6-5|TRBJ2-7|few
CASSYSAGMYYEQYF
TGTGCCAGCAGTTACTCGGCAGGGATGTACTACGAGCAGTACTTC
>.|TRBV5-1|TRBJ1-2|.
CASSLDGADYGYTF
TGCGCCAGCAGCTTGGATGGGGCAGACTATGGCTACACCTTC
>.|TRBV12-3/TRBV12-4|TRBJ1-3|.
CASSTTSSGNTIYF
TGTGCCAGCAGTACCACCAGCTCTGGAAACACCATATATTTT
>.|TRBV5-4|TRBJ2-7|.
CASSMDTYEQYF
TGTGCCAGCAGCATGGACACCTACGAGCAGTACTTC
>TRBD1|TRBV13|TRBJ2-2|.
CASSPRGLTGELFF
TGTGCCAGCAGCCCTAGGGGGCTGACCGGGGAGCTGTTTTTT
>.|TRBV10-3|TRBJ2-1|few
CAISDGSVGSEQFF
TGTGCCATCAGTGACGGGTCGGTAGGTAGTGAGCAGTTCTTC
>.|TRBV7-2|TRBJ1-5|.
CASSLGSGNNQPQHF
TGTGCCAGCAGCTTAGGGTCAGGGAACAATCAGCCCCAGCATTTT
>TRBD1|TRBV12-3/TRBV12-4|TRBJ1-1|.
CASSALQGGTEAFF
TGTGCCAGCAGCGCACTACAGGGGGGCACTGAAGCTTTCTTT
>.|TRBV5-1|TRBJ1-5|many
CASSLGPDSQPQHF
TGCGCCAGCAGCCTGGGACCTGATAGTCAGCCCCAGCATTTT
>.|TRBV7-9|TRBJ1-2|.
CASSLGTTNYGYTF
TGTGCCAGCAGCTTAGGGACAACTAACTATGGCTACACCTTC
>.|TRBV9|TRBJ2-3|.
CASTDRISDTQYF
TGTGCCAGCACCGACAGGATTTCAGATACGCAGTATTTT
>.|TRBV7-9|TRBJ2-7|.
CASSLGGGEGTRHASYEQYF
TGTGCCAGCAGCTTAGGTGGAGGCGAGGGAACGCGGCATGCGTCCTACGAGCAGTACTTC
>TRBD2|TRBV6-2/TRBV6-3|TRBJ2-7|.
CASSRTSGLSSYEQYF
TGTGCCAGCAGTAGGACTAGCGGATTAAGCTCCTACGAGCAGTACTTC
>TRBD2|TRBV28|TRBJ2-7|.
CASSWGLAGYEQYF
TGTGCCAGCAGTTGGGGACTAGCAGGCTACGAGCAGTACTTC
>TRBD2|TRBV24-1|TRBJ2-1|.
CATSVGRIAGPFSYNEQFF
TGTGCCACCTCTGTAGGTAGAATAGCGGGGCCATTCTCCTACAATGAGCAGTTCTTC
>.|TRBV5-1|TRBJ2-7|few
CASSLSLGLEQYF
TGCGCCAGCAGCTTGTCCCTGGGCTTGGAGCAGTACTTC
>.|TRBV7-2|TRBJ2-1|few
CASSLDLGRLEQFF
TGTGCCAGCAGCTTAGACTTAGGCCGTCTCGAGCAGTTCTTC
>.|TRBV5-1|TRBJ2-2|many
CASTDRPNTGELFF
TGCGCCAGCACGGACAGACCGAACACCGGGGAGCTGTTTTTT
>.|TRBV29-1|TRBJ2-3|.
CSVAGDNTDTQYF
TGCAGCGTTGCGGGGGACAACACAGATACGCAGTATTTT
>TRBD2|TRBV24-1|TRBJ2-1|many
CATSDRSGGVFNEQFF
TGTGCCACCAGTGATCGAAGCGGGGGGGTCTTTAATGAGCAGTTCTTC
>.|TRBV20-1|TRBJ2-1|few
CSATENDLIGASSYNEQFF
TGCAGTGCCACTGAAAACGACCTCATCGGCGCGAGCTCCTACAATGAGCAGTTCTTC
>TRBD2|TRBV9|TRBJ2-3|few
CASSATSGERDTQYF
TGTGCCAGCAGCGCGACTAGCGGTGAGAGGGATACGCAGTATTTT
>.|TRBV29-1|TRBJ1-1|.
CSVAGRANTEAFF
TGCAGCGTTGCGGGGCGGGCGAACACTGAAGCTTTCTTT
>TRBD1|TRBV5-5|TRBJ1-2|many
CASSLARGLDGYTF
TGTGCCAGCAGCTTGGCCAGGGGGCTGGATGGCTACACCTTC
>TRBD2|TRBV2|TRBJ2-1|.
CASSALTSGGSNEQFF
TGTGCCAGCAGTGCCCTGACTAGCGGGGGGTCCAATGAGCAGTTCTTC
>.|TRBV7-8|TRBJ1-1|few
CASSPAGRDGTEAFF
TGTGCCAGCAGCCCTGCCGGCAGGGATGGGACTGAAGCTTTCTTT
>.|TRBV5-5|TRBJ1-2|.
CASSPEGRNYGYTF
TGTGCCAGCAGCCCCGAGGGCCGGAACTATGGCTACACCTTC
>.|TRBV25-1|TRBJ2-2|.
CASRVNTGELFF
TGTGCCAGCAGAGTGAACACCGGGGAGCTGTTTTTT
>.|TRBV29-1|TRBJ1-2|.
CSVEVVCSTRQLIPNYGYTF
TGCAGCGTTGAAGTTGTATGTAGTACGCGACAGCTGATACCTAACTATGGCTACACCTTC
>.|TRBV6-5|TRBJ2-2|.
CASSYSRKANTGELFF
TGTGCCAGCAGTTACTCGAGGAAGGCGAACACCGGGGAGCTGTTTTTT
>TRBD2|TRBV11-3|TRBJ2-1|many
CASSLDQLAGVNEQFF
TGTGCCAGCAGCTTAGATCAACTAGCGGGAGTGAATGAGCAGTTCTTC
>TRBD1|TRBV12-3/TRBV12-4|TRBJ2-1|.
CASSLSGQARAGHNEQFF
TGTGCCAGCAGTTTATCGGGACAGGCTAGAGCCGGCCACAATGAGCAGTTCTTC
>TRBD2|TRBV5-1|TRBJ2-1|.
CASSFSGGPGNEQFF
TGCGCCAGCAGCTTTAGCGGGGGCCCGGGCAATGAGCAGTTCTTC
>.|TRBV5-6|TRBJ1-1|.
CASSLVGRGAEAFF
TGTGCCAGCAGCTTGGTCGGACGGGGGGCTGAAGCTTTCTTT
>.|TRBV7-9|TRBJ1-2|.
CASSPPQGSSYGYTF
TGTGCCAGCAGCCCCCCGCAGGGTAGTAGCTATGGCTACACCTTC
>TRBD1|TRBV5-1|TRBJ2-1|few
CASSLVTGGFVNEQFF
TGCGCCAGCAGCTTGGTCACAGGGGGGTTCGTGAATGAGCAGTTCTTC
>.|TRBV4-2|TRBJ2-1|few
CASSQPGEKEQFF
TGTGCCAGCAGCCAACCAGGGGAAAAGGAGCAGTTCTTC
>.|TRBV11-2|TRBJ2-1|few
CASTNTGFGGRGEQFF
TGTGCCAGCACCAATACTGGCTTTGGAGGGCGAGGTGAGCAGTTCTTC
>.|TRBV3-1|TRBJ1-2|.
CASSPQEYYGYTF
TGTGCCAGCAGCCCTCAGGAATACTATGGCTACACCTTC
>.|TRBV28|TRBJ2-5|.
CASSFWAGRQETQYF
TGTGCCAGCAGTTTCTGGGCAGGGCGCCAAGAGACCCAGTACTTC
>TRBD2|TRBV9|TRBJ2-5|few
CASSVEGGGLQETQYF
TGTGCCAGCAGCGTAGAGGGCGGGGGGCTACAAGAGACCCAGTACTTC
>.|TRBV4-3|TRBJ2-2|.
CASSQDPSAAGELFF
TGCGCCAGCAGCCAAGACCCTAGTGCCGCCGGGGAGCTGTTTTTT